This TCR beta chain stems from a study of blood T cell repertoires in COVID-19. Turning to the study itself: From the United States, Italy and Spain came samples of acute and convalescent COVID-19. PBMCs, B-cell-depleted T cells, or T cells were the source of the cDNA or gDNA that made up the material.

V shed 6 bases, J shed 4 bases, and the junction held 10 bases outside the gene matches. The CDR3 spans 15 residues. From germline, CDR1 is MNHEY and CDR2 SVGEGT. Original processing notes: Reference gene primer amplification gave estimated nucleated cell counts. Data came from immunoSEQ multiplex PCR; TCRdb stores just in-frame clones and leaves some out. For V, J and clone size, that table is used; D and trimming come from the DNA. The data show approximately 190,000 clones, roughly four fifths seen once. The receptor comes from a man aged 30-40 years with active or convalescent COVID-19. Sequencing was done on a sample of peripheral blood. This chain joins TRBV6-2 or TRBV6-3 and TRBJ2-7; 9 positions match TRBD2. DNA for the CDR3: TGTGCCAGCAGCGCTCCGGGACTAGCCGATTACGAGCAGTACTTC. Translating it yields CASSAPGLADYEQYF.